This T cell receptor (beta chain) was sequenced during a study of blood T cell repertoires in COVID-19. Across the study: T cells, B-cell-depleted T cells, or PBMCs provided the cDNA or gDNA that served as material.

Germline V gene data show CDR1 as SGHDN and CDR2 as FVKESK. This CDR3 region has 16 residues. J lost 3 bases, V lost 5 bases, and 7 bases had no gene match. Data came from immunoSEQ multiplex PCR; TCRdb stores just in-frame clones and leaves some out. The sample records a few hundred thousand clones, roughly four fifths being singletons. Recovery among Cohort 3 donors was established by two negative PCRs, clearance, or symptom resolution. The sequenced sample consisted of PBMCs or T cells enriched from blood (not recorded which). The receptor was isolated from a woman aged 45-60 years who had recovered from COVID-19. V usage is TRBV14 and J usage is TRBJ1-6, with 7 positions matching TRBD1. This CDR3 reads CASSVQQGNYNSPLHF. The CDR3, as DNA: TGTGCCAGCAGCGTTCAACAGGGGAACTATAATTCACCCCTCCACTTT.